This note documents a single T cell receptor beta chain sequence. This clonotype was observed many times. Its cognate antigen has yet to be identified. Within one base of it there is no much larger clone, and no base qualities were kept. Stable Graves' hyperthyroidism was defined as the absence of progression to ophthalmopathy over 18 months of follow-up. Hyperthyroidism patients were aged 18 to 65 years and newly diagnosed, with disease duration of less than 2 months. The study excluded patients with uncontrolled infections, other autoimmune diseases, pregnancy or lactation. Clinical symptoms, serum thyroxine and TRAb, thyroid ultrasound, and orbital computed tomography formed the basis for the diagnoses. PBMCs were isolated from about 9.2 ml of fresh peripheral blood by Ficoll-Paque density gradient centrifugation. Total RNA was extracted using Trizol reagent, and RNA quality was assessed on an Agilent 2100 Bioanalyzer.

The data originate from a study of T cells in Graves' hyperthyroidism and ophthalmopathy (dated by TCRdb to between 2019 and 2020). Concerning the study at large: Peripheral blood was collected at initial diagnosis, before any treatment. The paper describes TCR Vbeta CDR3 sequencing of some 130 peripheral blood samples, made up of 40 to 45 ophthalmopathy patients, more than 70 hyperthyroidism patients and about 17 progressor patients. In addition, the study compared T-cell repertoires in thyroid tissue and in blood from roughly 6 Graves' hyperthyroidism patients. Prospective prediction of ophthalmopathy was tested in an independent validation cohort consisting of roughly 20 hyperthyroidism patients and over 15 patients who later progressed to ophthalmopathy. To identify TCR V-J signatures that set the groups apart, the researchers used a discovery cohort of 100 or so patients, made up of 40 to 45 with Graves' ophthalmopathy and about 55 with stable Graves' hyperthyroidism. After sampling, hyperthyroidism patients received methimazole starting at 30 mg daily, and ophthalmopathy patients received high-dose intravenous methylprednisolone. The approximately 100 discovery patients were divided at random into training and test sets in a 7:3 ratio. Broader findings and caveats from the paper: During validation, the model predicted progression to ophthalmopathy a median of approximately 6.5 months ahead of onset, with around 65% sensitivity and 72.22% specificity. Most expanded thyroid clonotypes (frequency above 0.001) were also detected in blood, a finding suggesting that blood repertoires may reflect thyroid immune responses. Sample size was not statistically predetermined, and blinding of investigators to group allocation was not performed. A model built on a 13 V-J signature distinguished ophthalmopathy from stable hyperthyroidism, reaching approximately 89% sensitivity and under 84% specificity in cross-validation and 80%/75% in testing.

The TCR beta CDR3 regions were amplified from RNA transcripts. The first round of RT-PCR for the TCR CDR3 was performed with the HTBI primer set and the Qiagen OneStep RT-PCR kit. Libraries were constructed in a second round of multiplex PCR, after which size selection and purification were carried out. Paired-end sequencing of the libraries was performed with 100 bp reads on an Illumina HiSeq2000. Per the source publication's procedure: SOAPnuke was used to process the raw data, throwing out any read that contained adapters or uncalled bases, had a mean Phred below 15, or lacked an exact constant-primer or identifier match. High-quality paired reads were merged with COPE v1.2.5, and unique nucleotide sequences were defined as clonotypes. MiTCR v1.1 was used to align clonotypes to the IMGT TRBV, TRBD and TRBJ reference segments. The analysis was restricted to V-J combinations with a frequency above 0.0001, which together covered 99.2% of the repertoires. The TCS score was defined as the ratio of F50 (clonal expansion) to E x V (chaos), calculated using BLOSUM62-based TCRdist between CDR3 peptides within each V-J. Welch's t-statistics and random forest reduced just over 500 V-J features to 13, which were used in a naive Bayes classifier (R e1071). Using fastp at Q25 and MiXCR, TCRdb reprocessed the public reads and kept productive beta chains. For every CDR3 protein sequence, its rows merge into one entry that carries the most common genes and DNA. TCRdb assigned the V and J calls; the authors' analysis was not used. For this sample the table gives hundreds of thousands of distinct CDR3 sequences, of which around 15% were detected only once. About 18% of the sample belongs to the ten largest clones.

The source is a young woman with Graves' hyperthyroidism. The sequencing input was blood.

The CDR3 protein is CASSVGQGKETQYF. The DNA reads as follows: TGTGCCAGCAGCGTCGGACAGGGCAAAGAGACCCAGTACTTC. The chain was built from TRBV12-3 or TRBV12-4 and TRBJ2-5; 8 bases in the junction line up with TRBD1. Spanning cysteine to phenylalanine, the CDR3 consists of 14 amino acids. The DNA shown is the 42-base CDR3, in frame from base 1. V is cut back by 6 bases and J by 3 bases, with 6 bases in the junction unmatched.